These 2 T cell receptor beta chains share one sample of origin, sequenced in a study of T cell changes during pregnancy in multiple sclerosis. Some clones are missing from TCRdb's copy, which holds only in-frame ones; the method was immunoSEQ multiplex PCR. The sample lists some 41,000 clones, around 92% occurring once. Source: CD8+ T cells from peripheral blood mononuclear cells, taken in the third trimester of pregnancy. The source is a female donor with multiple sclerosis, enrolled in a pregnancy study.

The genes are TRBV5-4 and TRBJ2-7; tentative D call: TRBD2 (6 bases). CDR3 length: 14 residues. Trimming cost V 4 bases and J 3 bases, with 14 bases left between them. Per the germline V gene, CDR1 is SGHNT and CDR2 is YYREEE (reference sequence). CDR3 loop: CASSNRGMIYEQYF. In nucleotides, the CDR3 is TGTGCCAGCAGCAATCGCGGGATGATCTACGAGCAGTACTTC.

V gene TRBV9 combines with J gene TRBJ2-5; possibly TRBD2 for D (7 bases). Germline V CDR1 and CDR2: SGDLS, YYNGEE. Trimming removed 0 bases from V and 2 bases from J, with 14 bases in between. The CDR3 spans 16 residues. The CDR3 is CASSVAWGGPQETQYF. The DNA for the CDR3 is TGTGCCAGCAGCGTAGCGTGGGGGGGGCCACAAGAGACCCAGTACTTC.